The 7 T cell receptor beta chains in this list originate from one sample, sequenced in a study of T cells in Graves' hyperthyroidism and ophthalmopathy. What was amplified from RNA transcripts were TCR beta CDR3 regions. The HTBI primer set served for first-round RT-PCR of the TCR CDR3. TCRdb itself ran the multiplex PCR reads through MiXCR, one entry per CDR3 protein. The table includes about 300,000 distinct CDR3 sequences, roughly a fifth detected once. The material sequenced was blood. These TCRs come from a man in his fifties or sixties with Graves' ophthalmopathy.

V usage is TRBV20-1 and J usage is TRBJ2-7, with 7 nucleotides matching TRBD1. CDR1 is DFQATT, CDR2 SNEGSKA, per germline (reference sequence). The CDR3 extends over 12 amino acids. Trimming at V came to 2 bases and at J to 6 bases, leaving 4 bases not matched to a gene. Here the CDR3 DNA reads TGCAGTGCTAGACTTACAGGGGTCGAGCAGTACTTC. Translated, it gives CSARLTGVEQYF.

A note on this clonotype: This may stem from a read error, because a much larger clone lies one nucleotide away. V gene TRBV2 combines with J gene TRBJ2-7; 7 bases are a match to TRBD2. This CDR3 has 15 amino acids. CDR1 and CDR2 from the germline V gene are SNHLY and FYNNEI. The CDR3: CASSDDRLAAYEQHF. The CDR3 DNA sequence: TGTGCCAGCAGTGACGACCGACTAGCAGCTTACGAGCAGCACTTC.

This clonotype was counted only a few times. The chain combines TRBV19 with TRBJ2-5; TRBD1 might be the D (7 bases). The V gene's germline CDR1 is LNHDA and CDR2 SQIVND (reference sequence). The CDR3 is made up of 13 amino acids. The V end lost 4 bases, the J end lost 5 bases, and 11 bases lay between the germline ends. For the CDR3, the DNA is TGTGCCAGTAGTACGACAGGGAGGGAGACCCAGTACTTC. Encoded protein: CASSTTGRETQYF.

This clonotype was observed a handful of times. The V call is TRBV20-1, the J call TRBJ2-1; 7 nucleotides align to TRBD1. The junction had 5 bases not matched to a gene; V was cut back by 4 bases and J by 2 bases. This CDR3 is built from 14 residues. From germline, CDR1 is DFQATT and CDR2 SNEGSKA (reference sequence). CDR3 DNA sequence: TGCAGTGCTACCCGGGACAGAGCCTACAATGAGCAGTTCTTC. It codes for CSATRDRAYNEQFF.

This clonotype showed up many times. The gene calls are TRBV6-1 and TRBJ1-1; D perhaps matches TRBD1 (6 bases). V was clipped by 8 bases and J by 7 bases, with 17 bases between them. The CDR3 runs 13 residues. CDR1 and CDR2 from the germline V gene are MNHNS and SASEGT. The CDR3 coding sequence is TGTGCCAGCCAACAGGGACAAAGGATTGAAGCTTTCTTT. This codes for CASQQGQRIEAFF.

The chain joins TRBV28 to TRBJ2-1; D unclear. Germline CDR1 is MDHEN and CDR2 is SYDVKM. The CDR3 is made up of 15 amino acids. The V end lost 0 bases, the J end lost 7 bases, and 13 bases lay between the germline ends. The CDR3 nucleotides read TGTGCCAGCAGTTTATGGACCGTTACCTTGAATGAGCAGTTCTTC. Amino acid sequence: CASSLWTVTLNEQFF. Using reference TRBV28 and TRBJ2-1 for the parts outside the CDR3, the full variable domain is DVKVTQSSRYLVKRTGEKVFLECVQDMDHENMFWYRQDPGLGLRLIYFSYDVKMKEKGDIPEGYSVSREKKERFSLILESASTNQTSMYLCASSLWTVTLNEQFFGPGTRLTVL.

The CDR3 region has the DNA TGTGCCAGCAGCCCCTCCGGGAGGGGTTGGGACAATGAGCAGTTCTTC. It is translated as CASSPSGRGWDNEQFF. V and J are TRBV12-3 or TRBV12-4 and TRBJ2-1; 8 bases line up with TRBD2. The CDR3 totals 16 residues. J was trimmed by 5 bases and V by 6 bases; bases with no gene match: 12.